What follows are 12 T cell receptor beta chains derived from one specimen sequenced in a study of memory CD4+ T cells and cytomegalovirus serostatus. The sort gate was single viable CD3+CD4+CD8-CD45RO+ cells for memory CD4+ T cells. Some clones are missing from TCRdb's copy, which holds only in-frame ones; the method was immunoSEQ multiplex PCR. The sample holds about 53,000 clones; roughly 81% are singletons and the top ten take about 0.95%. The specimen was memory CD4+ T cells from blood. These receptors all come from an adult in good health and CMV-seronegative.

This chain connects TRBV10-3 to TRBJ1-2, with D perhaps TRBD1 (5 bases). The V gene lost 3 bases and the J gene lost 3 bases, with 8 bases spanning the gap. CDR1 is ENHRY, CDR2 SYGVKD, per germline. The CDR3 is 13 residues long. The CDR3 bases are TGTGCCATCAGTGATGAGGGGTACTATGGCTACACCTTC. Protein product: CAISDEGYYGYTF.

V usage is TRBV9 and J usage is TRBJ1-5; no reliable D call. The CDR3 has 14 residues. The V gene's germline CDR1 is SGDLS and CDR2 YYNGEE. V dropped 0 bases and J dropped 3 bases, with 7 bases sitting between them. The CDR3, as DNA: TGTGCCAGCAGCGTAGTGCCGAACAATCAGCCCCAGCATTTT. As protein: CASSVVPNNQPQHF. The variable domain in full, with the rest retrieved from reference TRBV9 and TRBJ1-5, is DSGVTQTPKHLITATGQRVTLRCSPRSGDLSVYWYQQSLDQGLQFLIQYYNGEERAKGNILERFSAQQFPDLHSELNLSSLELGDSALYFCASSVVPNNQPQHFGDGTRLSIL.

In the case of this clone: This specimen includes other DNA sequences encoding the same CDR3. The chain carries TRBV18 and TRBJ1-5, with D hard to call. Trimming removed 2 bases at V and 2 bases at J, with 4 bases between. The germline gives CDR1 KGHSH, CDR2 LQKENI. The CDR3 sequence is 13 residues long. The CDR3 DNA reads TGTGCCAGCTCACCAGAGGGCAATCAGCCCCAGCATTTT. As protein: CASSPEGNQPQHF. Drawing the rest from reference TRBV18 and TRBJ1-5, the complete variable domain is NAGVMQNPRHLVRRRGQEARLRCSPMKGHSHVYWYRQLPEEGLKFMVYLQKENIIDESGMPKERFSAEFPKEGPSILRIQQVVRGDSAAYFCASSPEGNQPQHFGDGTRLSIL.

Of note for this clone: This sample includes further DNA sequences coding for the same CDR3. The chain's CDR3 is CASSLWTGTNQPQHF. In DNA form, the CDR3 reads TGTGCCAGCAGCTTGTGGACAGGGACTAATCAGCCCCAGCATTTT. The genes are TRBV5-6 and TRBJ1-5; 8 nucleotides line up with TRBD1. Germline CDR1 reads SGHDT; CDR2 reads YYEEEE. With 1 base clipped from V and 4 bases from J, the junction kept 4 bases outside the gene matches. This CDR3 spans 15 amino acids. Full variable domain (missing parts from reference TRBV5-6 and TRBJ1-5): DAGVTQSPTHLIKTRGQQVTLRCSPKSGHDTVSWYQQALGQGPQFIFQYYEEEERQRGNFPDRFSGHQFPNYSSELNVNALLLGDSALYLCASSLWTGTNQPQHFGDGTRLSIL.

This sequence joins TRBV19 and TRBJ2-7; no clear D. Germline loops: CDR1 LNHDA, CDR2 SQIVND (reference sequence). The CDR3 has 14 amino acids. V lost 8 bases and J lost 2, with 16 bases in between. CDR3 sequence reads: CASSSLLIPYEQYF. Here the CDR3 DNA reads TGTGCCAGTTCTTCATTATTAATTCCCTACGAGCAGTACTTC. Together with reference TRBV19 and TRBJ2-7, the CDR3 gives the full variable domain: DGGITQSPKYLFRKEGQNVTLSCEQNLNHDAMYWYRQDPGQGLRLIYYSQIVNDFQKGDIAEGYSVSREKKESFPLTVTSAQKNPTAFYLCASSSLLIPYEQYFGPGTRLTVT.

Details on this clone: At the DNA level, this CDR3 is encoded by other sequences in the same sample as well. The V call is TRBV18, the J call TRBJ2-1; tentatively, D is TRBD2 (5 bases). V gave up 3 bases and J gave up 8 bases, with 11 bases separating them. The CDR3 contains 13 residues. In germline, CDR1 is KGHSH, CDR2 LQKENI. The CDR3 bases are TGTGCCAGCTCACCGGGAGCCGGGTATGAGCAGTTCTTC. Encoded protein: CASSPGAGYEQFF. The whole variable domain, remainder taken from reference TRBV18 and TRBJ2-1, is NAGVMQNPRHLVRRRGQEARLRCSPMKGHSHVYWYRQLPEEGLKFMVYLQKENIIDESGMPKERFSAEFPKEGPSILRIQQVVRGDSAAYFCASSPGAGYEQFFGPGTRLTVL.

CDR3 DNA: TGCGCCAGCAGCTTGGACCGCAGCACAGATACGCAGTATTTT. It codes for CASSLDRSTDTQYF. The gene calls are TRBV5-1 and TRBJ2-3; no definite D call. The CDR3 sequence is 14 residues long. CDR1 is SGHRS and CDR2 is YFSETQ in the germline V gene. The V and J ends lost 0 bases and 0 bases respectively, with 5 bases between them. The variable domain in full, with the rest retrieved from reference TRBV5-1 and TRBJ2-3, is KAGVTQTPRYLIKTRGQQVTLSCSPISGHRSVSWYQQTPGQGLQFLFEYFSETQRNKGNFPGRFSGRQFSNSRSEMNVSTLELGDSALYLCASSLDRSTDTQYFGPGTRLTVL.

V is TRBV7-2 and J is TRBJ2-3; 10 bases map to TRBD2. The CDR3 runs 19 residues. The germline V gene has CDR1 SGHTA and CDR2 FQGNSA. The V gene end was trimmed by 1 base and the J gene end by 9 bases; junction bases not matched to a gene: 19. The CDR3 region has the DNA TGTGCCAGCAGCTTAGATACAAGCGGGAGGGCCGGGACCGTGACAACGCAGTATTTT. It yields the protein CASSLDTSGRAGTVTTQYF. The full variable domain, in which reference TRBV7-2 and TRBJ2-3 provide the parts outside the CDR3, is GAGVSQSPSNKVTEKGKDVELRCDPISGHTALYWYRQSLGQGLEFLIYFQGNSAPDKSGLPSDRFSAERTGGSVSTLTIQRTQQEDSAVYLCASSLDTSGRAGTVTTQYFGPGTRLTVL.

The chain employs TRBV9 and TRBJ1-1; D ambiguous. Germline V gene data show CDR1 as SGDLS and CDR2 as YYNGEE. CDR3 length: 13 residues. Trimming removed 0 bases at V and 1 base at J, with 4 bases between. In nucleotides, the CDR3 is TGTGCCAGCAGCGTAGTAACGAACACTGAAGCTTTCTTT. Translated, it gives CASSVVTNTEAFF.

The CDR3 region is CASRSDGLASNEQFF. The CDR3 region has the DNA TGTGCCAGCAGATCCGACGGACTCGCCAGCAATGAGCAGTTCTTC. The V gene is TRBV5-4, the J gene TRBJ2-1; a weak D match, TRBD2 (5 bases). CDR3 length: 15 amino acids. Germline lookup yields CDR1 SGHNT and CDR2 YYREEE (reference sequence). The V and J ends lost 5 bases and 6 bases respectively, with 18 bases between them.

This clone has a handful of counts. This chain links TRBV11-2 with TRBJ2-7; D uncertain. Trimming cost V 1 base and J 12 bases, with 13 bases left between them. CDR1 is SGHAT and CDR2 is FQNNGV in the germline V gene. The CDR3 is made up of 12 amino acids. The CDR3 nucleotides read TGTGCCAGCAGCTTAGTCGGGCAGGTGCTGTACTTC. Its translation: CASSLVGQVLYF.

Only a few counts were recorded for this clone. V gene TRBV5-1 combines with J gene TRBJ2-2; no definite D call. This CDR3 has 14 amino acids. V was cut by 4 bases and J by 5 bases, with 12 bases left in between. CDR1 SGHRS and CDR2 YFSETQ come from the germline V gene. CDR3 sequence: CASSPQTSTGELFF. Written as DNA, the CDR3 is TGCGCCAGCAGCCCTCAGACATCTACCGGGGAGCTGTTTTTT. The whole variable domain, remainder taken from reference TRBV5-1 and TRBJ2-2, is KAGVTQTPRYLIKTRGQQVTLSCSPISGHRSVSWYQQTPGQGLQFLFEYFSETQRNKGNFPGRFSGRQFSNSRSEMNVSTLELGDSALYLCASSPQTSTGELFFGEGSRLTVL.